The 28 T cell receptor beta chains below come from one sample, sequenced in a study of T cell changes during pregnancy in multiple sclerosis. TCRdb's table, derived via immunoSEQ multiplex PCR, lists solely in-frame clones and lacks some. The table has roughly 47,000 clones, roughly 87% seen once. The starting material was CD4+ T cells from peripheral blood mononuclear cells, obtained after pregnancy. The receptors stem from a female donor with multiple sclerosis, enrolled in a pregnancy study.

A single count supports this clone. The J gene is TRBJ2-7, the V gene TRBV5-1; D may be TRBD1 (5 bases). Germline V gene data show CDR1 as SGHRS and CDR2 as YFSETQ. With 1 base removed from V and 3 bases from J, the gap between germline ends came to 11 bases. This CDR3 is built from 14 residues. The CDR3 nucleotides read TGCGCCAGCAGCTTGACTTGGGGCGACTACGAGCAGTACTTC. It specifies CASSLTWGDYEQYF.

V and J are TRBV10-3 and TRBJ1-5, with 7 bases aligning to TRBD1. V lost 4 bases to trimming and J lost 4 bases; unmatched junction nucleotides: 4. Germline V gives CDR1 ENHRY, CDR2 SYGVKD. The CDR3 runs 14 residues. The CDR3 is CAISAGQQNQPQHF. CDR3 nucleotide sequence: TGTGCCATCAGTGCGGGACAGCAAAATCAGCCCCAGCATTTT.

The chain joins TRBV7-9 to TRBJ1-1; D is perhaps TRBD1 (5 bases). Per germline, CDR1 SEHNR and CDR2 FQNEAQ (reference sequence). The length of the CDR3 is 16 residues. The V end was cut by 1 base, the J end by 2 bases, with 14 bases between. In nucleotides, the CDR3 is TGTGCCAGCAGCTTAGTGCCAGGGAGGCTTAACACTGAAGCTTTCTTT. Protein: CASSLVPGRLNTEAFF.

J is TRBJ2-7 and V is TRBV19, with D possibly being TRBD2 (5 bases). Trimming pared 4 bases from V and 1 base from J, leaving 11 bases between. The CDR3 loop spans 14 amino acids. Germline assignment: CDR1 LNHDA and CDR2 SQIVND (reference sequence). The CDR3 DNA reads as TGTGCCAGTAGTAGCTCACTAGTATCCTACGAGCAGTACTTC. Protein: CASSSSLVSYEQYF. Full variable domain (missing parts from reference TRBV19 and TRBJ2-7): DGGITQSPKYLFRKEGQNVTLSCEQNLNHDAMYWYRQDPGQGLRLIYYSQIVNDFQKGDIAEGYSVSREKKESFPLTVTSAQKNPTAFYLCASSSSLVSYEQYFGPGTRLTVT.

The rearrangement links TRBV2 to TRBJ2-7, with TRBD2 identical over 7 bases. The CDR3 extends over 13 amino acids. V lost 10 bases and J lost 4; bases outside the gene matches: 10. Per the germline V gene, CDR1 is SNHLY and CDR2 is FYNNEI. CDR3 in amino acids: CAISWGGLYEQYF. For the CDR3, the DNA is TGTGCCATATCATGGGGGGGACTTTACGAGCAGTACTTC.

The gene calls are TRBV28 and TRBJ1-2, with a tentative D call TRBD1 (6 bases). CDR1 is MDHEN, CDR2 SYDVKM, per germline. The CDR3 has 13 residues. The V end lost 6 bases, the J end lost 6 bases, and 14 bases lay between the germline ends. In DNA, the CDR3 is TGTGCCAGCAGCAACAGGGTCGTGAATGGCTACACCTTC. Its translation: CASSNRVVNGYTF.

The gene calls are TRBV28 and TRBJ1-5; a possible D gene is TRBD1 (6 bases). From germline, CDR1 is MDHEN and CDR2 SYDVKM. The CDR3 is 15 residues long. Deletions cut 3 bases from V and 4 bases from J, with 13 bases between. DNA of the CDR3: TGTGCCAGCAGTTTCCGCAGGGGTGGGAATCAGCCCCAGCATTTT. This encodes CASSFRRGGNQPQHF.

This rearrangement joins TRBV19 to TRBJ2-4, with D perhaps TRBD2 (6 bases). This CDR3 has 20 amino acids. Germline CDR1 is LNHDA and CDR2 is SQIVND (reference sequence). Trimming removed 1 base at V and 2 bases at J, with 24 bases between. CDR3 protein: CASSIVGTGVSVVTKNIQYF. The CDR3 nucleotides are TGTGCCAGTAGTATAGTTGGAACGGGAGTGTCGGTTGTGACCAAAAACATTCAGTACTTC.

The rearrangement uses TRBV27 and TRBJ2-3; D is perhaps TRBD1 (5 bases). This CDR3 has 14 amino acids. CDR1 MNHEY and CDR2 SMNVEV come from the germline V gene (reference sequence). Trimming shortened V by 1 base and J by 3 bases, and 8 bases separated the two germline ends. CDR3 in amino acids: CASSLWGQTDTQYF. The CDR3 DNA reads TGTGCCAGCAGTTTATGGGGCCAAACAGATACGCAGTATTTT.

V usage is TRBV9 and J usage is TRBJ1-3; the D is unclear. Germline-derived CDR1 and CDR2 are SGDLS and YYNGEE. The CDR3 is made up of 19 amino acids. V dropped 1 base and J dropped 3 bases, with 23 bases sitting between them. This CDR3 reads CASSVSDSGLLKLGNTIYF. The CDR3 DNA reads TGTGCCAGCAGCGTATCGGACTCTGGACTGCTTAAACTTGGAAACACCATATATTTT.

V usage is TRBV2 and J usage is TRBJ2-2, with 10 bases that match TRBD1. J lost 6 bases, V lost 4 bases, and 5 bases had no gene match. The CDR3 is made up of 15 amino acids. The germline CDR1 and CDR2 sequences are SNHLY and FYNNEI. The DNA for the CDR3 is TGTGCCAGCAGTGGACAGGGGGCTCCTTCCGGGGAGCTGTTTTTT. Protein: CASSGQGAPSGELFF.

The chain is built from TRBV9 and TRBJ2-5; 7 positions agree with TRBD1. This CDR3 is built from 15 residues. Trimming removed 2 bases from V and 5 bases from J; junction bases left unmatched: 9. Germline V gene lookup returns CDR1 SGDLS and CDR2 YYNGEE. In DNA, the CDR3 is TGTGCCAGCAGCGTCTCCACAGGGGAAAAGGAGACCCAGTACTTC. Translated, it gives CASSVSTGEKETQYF.

This clone was observed a handful of times. This rearrangement joins TRBV10-1 to TRBJ1-2, with D possibly matching TRBD1 (5 bases). The CDR3 runs 13 residues. From germline, CDR1 is WNHNN and CDR2 SYGVQD (reference sequence). V lost 0 bases, J lost 7 bases, and 9 bases lay in between. For the CDR3, the DNA is TGCGCCAGCAGTGAGTCTTGGCAGGGTGGCTACACCTTC. It codes for CASSESWQGGYTF.

The chain carries TRBV7-2 and TRBJ1-1, with 10 bases fitting TRBD1. Germline V CDR1 and CDR2: SGHTA, FQGNSA. This CDR3 has 15 amino acids. Trimming removed 1 base from V and 4 bases from J; junction bases left unmatched: 3. This CDR3 is CASSLGGQGSTEAFF. Here the CDR3 DNA reads TGTGCCAGCAGCTTAGGGGGACAGGGGAGCACTGAAGCTTTCTTT.

The rearrangement joins TRBV30 to TRBJ1-5; possibly TRBD1 for D (6 bases). This CDR3 region has 13 residues. The germline gives CDR1 GTSNPN, CDR2 SVGIG (reference sequence). V was cut by 2 bases and J by 7 bases, with 12 bases left in between. The CDR3 nucleotides are TGTGCCTGGAGTAGCGGGGGCAGCCAGCCCCAGCATTTT. Translation gives CAWSSGGSQPQHF.

This chain joins TRBV9 and TRBJ2-1, with D tentatively TRBD1 (6 bases). The V gene lost 4 bases and the J gene lost 2 bases, with 13 bases spanning the gap. The CDR3 extends over 15 amino acids. Looked up from germline, CDR1 is SGDLS and CDR2 is YYNGEE. The CDR3 sequence: CASSPRTATYNEQFF. For the CDR3, the DNA is TGTGCCAGCAGCCCTAGGACAGCAACCTACAATGAGCAGTTCTTC.

V usage is TRBV28 and J usage is TRBJ2-5; no clear D. The V end was cut by 1 base, the J end by 3 bases, with 21 bases between. Germline CDR1 MDHEN, CDR2 SYDVKM. This CDR3 is 18 amino acids long. The DNA of the CDR3 is TGTGCCAGCAGTTTATATAATAGTGGATCATCAGGCGAAGAGACCCAGTACTTC. Protein sequence: CASSLYNSGSSGEETQYF.

The CDR3, as DNA: TGTGCCAGCAGCCCCCAGGGGACAGTGACCTACGAGCAGTACTTC. As protein: CASSPQGTVTYEQYF. V is TRBV7-9 and J is TRBJ2-7; the match to TRBD1 covers 7 bases. After removal of 5 bases from V and 2 bases from J, the junction contained 9 bases not matched to a gene. CDR1 and CDR2 from the germline V gene are SEHNR and FQNEAQ (reference sequence). The CDR3 length is 15 residues. The full variable domain, completed using reference TRBV7-9 and TRBJ2-7, is DTGVSQNPRHKITKRGQNVTFRCDPISEHNRLYWYRQTLGQGPEFLTYFQNEAQLEKSRLLSDRFSAERPKGSFSTLEIQRTEQGDSAMYLCASSPQGTVTYEQYFGPGTRLTVT.

This chain connects TRBV6-4 to TRBJ2-6; TRBD2 agrees at 10 bases. This CDR3 has 18 amino acids. Germline CDR1 and CDR2: MRHNA and SNTAGT. The V and J ends lost 3 bases and 3 bases, in that order; junction bases with no gene match: 8. The CDR3 region is CASSERLAGVVGANVLTF. CDR3 bases: TGTGCCAGCAGTGAAAGGCTAGCGGGAGTGGTTGGGGCCAACGTCCTGACTTTC.

The V gene is TRBV5-1, the J gene TRBJ2-3, with TRBD2 matching over 8 bases. The V gene's germline CDR1 is SGHRS and CDR2 YFSETQ. The CDR3 spans 18 residues. V lost 1 base and J lost 4; bases outside the gene matches: 14. The CDR3 DNA reads TGCGCCAGCAGCTTGTTTCCCCGTGGACTAGCTAAGGCAGATACGCAGTATTTT. Its translation: CASSLFPRGLAKADTQYF.

The table lists this clone with a count of one. The chain employs TRBV7-3 and TRBJ1-2, with 8 bases aligning to TRBD1. The CDR3 sequence is 13 residues long. Germline V CDR1 and CDR2: SGHTA, FQGTGA. With 5 bases clipped from V and 10 bases from J, the junction kept 9 bases outside the gene matches. The CDR3: CASSPGQGRDYTF. CDR3 sequence (DNA): TGTGCCAGCAGCCCAGGACAGGGTCGTGACTACACCTTC.

CDR3 sequence: CASSLELSGRALYNEQFF. The CDR3 DNA sequence: TGCGCCAGCAGCTTGGAGCTTAGCGGGAGGGCCCTCTACAATGAGCAGTTCTTC. The rearrangement joins TRBV5-1 to TRBJ2-1; 11 nucleotides line up with TRBD2. The V segment lost 0 bases and the J segment 3 bases; nucleotides outside the gene matches: 8. This CDR3 region has 18 residues. Germline V gives CDR1 SGHRS, CDR2 YFSETQ.

The rearrangement uses TRBV5-1 and TRBJ1-1, with D perhaps matching TRBD1 (5 bases). Germline V CDR1 and CDR2: SGHRS, YFSETQ. The CDR3 spans 14 residues. V lost 1 base, J lost 3 bases, and 10 bases lay in between. The CDR3 DNA follows: TGCGCCAGCAGCTTGACCAGGGCGGACACTGAAGCTTTCTTT. Amino acid sequence: CASSLTRADTEAFF.

The chain recombines TRBV4-1 with TRBJ2-3, with TRBD2 identical over 9 bases. J lost 0 bases, V lost 4 bases, and 11 bases had no gene match. The CDR3 is made up of 18 amino acids. Germline-derived CDR1 and CDR2 are MGHRA and YSYEKL. The CDR3, as DNA: TGCGCCAGCAGCCGAGAGGCCCTTAGCGGGGGCAGCACAGATACGCAGTATTTT. Translation: CASSREALSGGSTDTQYF.

The rearrangement links TRBV19 to TRBJ2-1; tentatively, D is TRBD2 (6 bases). This CDR3 comprises 13 residues. Trimming removed 5 bases from V and 3 bases from J, with 8 bases in between. Germline V CDR1 and CDR2: LNHDA, SQIVND (reference sequence). CDR3: CASSGGVYNEQFF. In nucleotides, the CDR3 is TGTGCCAGTAGTGGCGGGGTCTACAATGAGCAGTTCTTC.

This clone has just one count. CDR3 DNA sequence: TGTGCCAGCAGGTGGACTGGAGGCTACACCTTC. It encodes CASRWTGGYTF. This sequence joins TRBV27 and TRBJ1-2, with unresolved D. Germline-derived CDR1 and CDR2 are MNHEY and SMNVEV (reference sequence). CDR3 length: 11 residues. V lost 6 bases and J 8 bases, leaving 10 bases between the germline ends.

V gene TRBV5-1 combines with J gene TRBJ2-5; TRBD2 agrees at 7 bases. The CDR3 contains 15 residues. CDR1 and CDR2 (germline): SGHRS, YFSETQ. V was clipped by 4 bases and J by 2 bases; unmatched bases: 8. The CDR3 DNA reads as TGCGCCAGCAGCGGCCTTCTAGCGGCACAAGAGACCCAGTACTTC. Translated, it gives CASSGLLAAQETQYF.

The rearrangement uses TRBV6-5 and TRBJ1-6, with D perhaps TRBD1 (5 bases). The CDR3 has 14 residues. Germline-derived CDR1 and CDR2 are MNHEY and SVGAGI. Trimming removed 5 bases from V and 9 bases from J, with 14 bases in between. The CDR3 nucleotides read TGTGCCAGCAGTAACCAACGTCAGGGTTCACCCCTCCACTTT. It translates to CASSNQRQGSPLHF.